The 19 T cell receptor beta chains below come from one sample, sequenced in a study of T cells in Graves' hyperthyroidism and ophthalmopathy. Amplification yielded TCR beta CDR3 regions, with RNA transcripts as the source. The study used the HTBI primer set for a first-round RT-PCR of the TCR CDR3. TCRdb independently ran MiXCR on the multiplex PCR reads; one entry per CDR3 protein. The repertoire holds some 760,000 distinct CDR3 sequences, with around 15% as singletons. Sequenced input: blood. These receptors originate from a woman in her late teens or twenties with Graves' hyperthyroidism.

This clonotype was observed at least ten times. This chain links TRBV7-9 with TRBJ2-7; D may be TRBD2 (5 bases). In germline, CDR1 is SEHNR, CDR2 FQNEAQ (reference sequence). The CDR3 runs to 14 residues. The ends were cut back, 3 bases at V and 6 bases at J, with 15 bases in the middle. CDR3 residues: CASSLREGLGEQYF. In nucleotides, the CDR3 is TGTGCCAGCAGCTTGCGCGAGGGCCTTGGCGAGCAGTACTTC. Full variable domain (missing parts from reference TRBV7-9 and TRBJ2-7): DTGVSQNPRHKITKRGQNVTFRCDPISEHNRLYWYRQTLGQGPEFLTYFQNEAQLEKSRLLSDRFSAERPKGSFSTLEIQRTEQGDSAMYLCASSLREGLGEQYFGPGTRLTVT.

The chain recombines TRBV5-1 with TRBJ2-5; TRBD2 might be the D (5 bases). The CDR3 sequence is 15 residues long. Per germline, CDR1 SGHRS and CDR2 YFSETQ. V lost 3 bases to trimming and J lost 0 bases, with 12 bases between them. The CDR3: CASSSLGGYQETQYF. DNA of the CDR3: TGCGCCAGCAGCTCACTAGGAGGATACCAAGAGACCCAGTACTTC.

This rearrangement joins TRBV5-1 to TRBJ1-4; D gene ambiguous. Trimming took 0 bases from V and 8 from J, leaving 8 bases between them. This CDR3 region has 13 residues. Germline V CDR1 and CDR2: SGHRS, YFSETQ. The CDR3 loop is CASSLAPKEKLFF. CDR3 DNA sequence: TGCGCCAGCAGCTTGGCGCCCAAAGAAAAACTGTTTTTT.

This clonotype appeared many times. J is TRBJ2-3 and V is TRBV7-3; TRBD2 might be the D (6 bases). V lost 0 bases and J lost 1, with 8 bases in between. The CDR3 contains 15 residues. Germline CDR1 and CDR2: SGHTA and FQGTGA. CDR3 DNA sequence: TGTGCCAGCAGCTTAACCGGGGGACGCACAGATACGCAGTATTTT. It specifies CASSLTGGRTDTQYF.

This clonotype was seen a few times. V is TRBV6-1 and J is TRBJ2-5, with D uncertain. Germline lookup yields CDR1 MNHNS and CDR2 SASEGT. Trimming pared 6 bases from V and 3 bases from J, leaving 5 bases between. This CDR3 contains 11 residues. The CDR3 DNA reads as TGTGCCAGCAGGTGGGAAGAGACCCAGTACTTC. This sequence encodes CASRWEETQYF.

In the case of this clonotype: Since a much larger clone is just one base distant, this may be a read error. The V and J genes are TRBV12-3 or TRBV12-4 and TRBJ2-5; a possible D gene is TRBD1 (5 bases). The germline V and J ends were trimmed by 2 bases and 3 bases, with 10 bases remaining between them. The CDR3 is made up of 14 amino acids. The CDR3 DNA reads as TGTGCCAGCAGTTTAAGGCAGGGTAAAGAGACCCAGTACTTC. Translating gives CASSLRQGKETQYF.

This clonotype was found many times. The chain recombines TRBV2 with TRBJ1-6; D call uncertain. Germline CDR1 and CDR2: SNHLY and FYNNEI. Trimming took 5 bases from V and 7 from J, leaving 21 bases between them. The CDR3 runs 17 residues. CDR3 sequence reads: CASSSSGSSPWNSPLHF. The CDR3 DNA is TGTGCCAGCAGTTCGTCCGGGTCTTCCCCGTGGAATTCACCCCTCCACTTT.

The chain combines TRBV29-1 with TRBJ2-1; 8 nucleotides align to TRBD2. Germline lookup yields CDR1 SQVTM and CDR2 ANQGSEA. There are 13 residues in the CDR3. The junction had 11 bases not matched to a gene; V was cut back by 7 bases and J by 9 bases. The CDR3 region has the DNA TGCAGCGGGGTGAGCGGGAGCGTCGGTGAGCAGTTCTTC. Translation: CSGVSGSVGEQFF.

This clonotype occurred many times. The rearrangement uses TRBV24-1 and TRBJ2-7; possibly TRBD1 for D (5 bases). The CDR3 loop spans 14 amino acids. V dropped 9 bases and J dropped 2 bases, with 16 bases sitting between them. In germline, CDR1 is KGHDR, CDR2 SFDVKD. CDR3 bases: TGTGCCACCTCGCCCCGGCAGGGTCCCTACGAGCAGTACTTC. It is translated as CATSPRQGPYEQYF.

This clonotype was counted between two and nine times. The chain combines TRBV27 with TRBJ2-5; D remains ambiguous. Germline V gives CDR1 MNHEY, CDR2 SMNVEV (reference sequence). V dropped 5 bases and J dropped 1 base, with 14 bases sitting between them. The CDR3 runs 15 residues. CDR3 DNA: TGTGCCAGCAGTATAGGCGGCCTTACCCAAGAGACCCAGTACTTC. Translated: CASSIGGLTQETQYF.

This clonotype showed up many times. V is TRBV28 and J is TRBJ1-2; 8 bases match TRBD1. The germline CDR1 and CDR2 sequences are MDHEN and SYDVKM. J was trimmed by 7 bases and V by 6 bases; bases with no gene match: 1. CDR3 length equals 11 residues. CDR3 sequence: CASRQGGGYTF. CDR3 sequence (DNA): TGTGCCAGCAGACAGGGGGGTGGCTACACCTTC.

This clonotype was recorded at least ten times. V usage is TRBV20-1 and J usage is TRBJ1-6; D is unclear. Per germline, CDR1 DFQATT and CDR2 SNEGSKA (reference sequence). Trimming stripped 6 bases from V and 7 bases from J, with 7 bases between. CDR3 size: 11 residues. CDR3 sequence reads: CSATGNSPLHF. The DNA of the CDR3 is TGCAGTGCCACTGGGAATTCACCCCTCCACTTT.

This clonotype appeared a few times. The V gene is TRBV6-2 or TRBV6-3, the J gene TRBJ2-4, with D perhaps assigned TRBD1 or TRBD2 (6 bases each). Per germline, CDR1 MNHEY and CDR2 SVGEGT. The CDR3 loop spans 17 amino acids. The V end was cut by 2 bases, the J end by 0 bases, with 14 bases between. CDR3 coding DNA: TGTGCCAGCAGTTACATCGCGGGGACACTAGCCAAAAACATTCAGTACTTC. This codes for CASSYIAGTLAKNIQYF.

This clonotype was counted at least ten times. The rearrangement links TRBV6-5 to TRBJ1-1; D gene ambiguous. Trimming stripped 0 bases from V and 5 bases from J, with 10 bases between. The CDR3 contains 14 residues. From germline, CDR1 is MNHEY and CDR2 SVGAGI. In DNA form, the CDR3 reads TGTGCCAGCAGTTACTCCCGCCCGGCGACTGAAGCTTTCTTT. It codes for CASSYSRPATEAFF.

Note on this clonotype: Relative to the germline gene, one junction end is altered; a read error may explain this. This sequence joins TRBV2 and TRBJ1-5; TRBD1 matches 8 bases. Germline loops: CDR1 SNHLY, CDR2 FYNNEI. There are 17 residues in the CDR3. CDR3 protein: CASRKEQGGVSNQPRHF. The CDR3, as DNA: TGTGCCAGCAGAAAGGAACAGGGGGGAGTTAGCAATCAGCCCCGGCATTTT.

This clonotype has just a few counts. The chain links TRBV6-5 to TRBJ2-6; 11 bases align to TRBD2. The CDR3 has 19 amino acids. Trimming removed 5 bases from V and 0 bases from J; junction bases left unmatched: 9. Germline V gene data show CDR1 as MNHEY and CDR2 as SVGAGI. For the CDR3, the DNA is TGTGCCAGCAGTAGCCCACTAGCGGGGGTTTTCTCTGGGGCCAACGTCCTGACTTTC. This translates into CASSSPLAGVFSGANVLTF.

This clonotype occurred many times. The chain combines TRBV30 with TRBJ2-4; a possible D gene is TRBD2 (7 bases). The V gene's germline CDR1 is GTSNPN and CDR2 SVGIG (reference sequence). The CDR3 is made up of 16 amino acids. V was clipped by 2 bases and J by 0 bases, with 14 bases between them. CDR3 DNA: TGTGCCTGGAGTAGGGGGGGACACCTAGCCAAAAACATTCAGTACTTC. Amino acids: CAWSRGGHLAKNIQYF.

This clonotype was detected only a few times. CDR3 in amino acids: CASSSQGAFTGANVLTF. The CDR3 nucleotides read TGTGCCAGCAGCTCACAGGGGGCTTTCACTGGGGCCAACGTCCTGACTTTC. V gene TRBV11-2 combines with J gene TRBJ2-6; 9 bases are shared with TRBD1. Germline CDR1 reads SGHAT; CDR2 reads FQNNGV. Germline trimming cut 4 bases from V and 2 bases from J; bases unmatched to any gene: 6. There are 17 residues in the CDR3.

This clonotype has a count of ten or more. V gene TRBV15 combines with J gene TRBJ2-7, with 9 bases matching TRBD2. The CDR3 contains 14 residues. The V segment lost 3 bases and the J segment 1 base; nucleotides outside the gene matches: 1. Looked up from germline, CDR1 is LNHNV and CDR2 is YYDKDF (reference sequence). CDR3 amino acids: CATSRTSGSYEQYF. CDR3 DNA: TGTGCCACCAGCAGGACTAGCGGATCCTACGAGCAGTACTTC.